The clone carrying this TCR beta chain was observed a few times. What it binds is not known. TCRbeta library construction was performed incorporating unique molecular identifiers. TCRdb itself ran the PCR reads through MiXCR, one entry per CDR3 protein. The sample has 800,000 to 1,000,000 distinct CDR3 sequences, about 29% seen once. This record comes from a study of T-cell reconstitution after alpha-beta-depleted transplantation in children. Study-level results: Several hundred graft clones that had expanded were reportedly the source of alpha-beta T cells about two months after transplant. Surviving recipient T cells and intrathymic progenitors accounted for some patients' high TCRbeta diversity at day 60. Counts and diversity of T cells one year after transplant came mostly from newly produced T cells.

Trimming left V 3 bases short and J 16 bases short, with 19 bases between. CDR1 MDHEN and CDR2 SYDVKM come from the germline V gene. The CDR3 runs 13 residues. The sequencing here drew on PBMCs, mostly from graft donor cells, taken 360 days after TCRalphabeta/CD19-depleted stem cell transplant. The source is a boy under two years old who had a stem cell transplant for SCID, so the T cells may come from the graft donor. The V gene is TRBV28, the J gene TRBJ1-3; D remains unclear. The CDR3 spells CASSLADGRIGYF. As DNA, the CDR3 is TGTGCCAGCAGTTTGGCGGACGGTCGGATCGGGTATTTT.